The subject of this entry is one T cell receptor (beta chain). What it binds is not known. The primer mix had 60 Vbeta and 13 Jbeta primers. Profiling relied on immunoSEQ multiplex PCR, and the TCRdb table lists in-frame clones only, not all of them. The profile covers about 70,000 clones, with roughly 90% appearing a single time and 1.5% to 2.5% taken by the ten largest. This sample is part of a study of cytomegalovirus exposure and HLA in healthy donors. Overall study results and limits: With later analysis, a missense DCLRE1C variant became linked to TCR beta V- and J-gene trimming.

V shed 3 bases, J shed 1 base, and the junction held 5 bases outside the gene matches. The germline CDR1 and CDR2 sequences are SGHNT and YENEEA. CDR3 length equals 16 residues. The sequenced sample was PBMCs. The chain carries TRBV11-3 and TRBJ2-5; 10 nucleotides agree with TRBD1. This receptor was taken from a woman under 40 in good health and CMV-seronegative. The CDR3 DNA follows: TGTGCCAGCAGCTTCGGGACAGGGGTGTTCCAAGAGACCCAGTACTTC. It translates to CASSFGTGVFQETQYF.